Listed below are T cell receptor beta chains from one sample, sequenced in a study of blood T cell repertoires in COVID-19. Some clones are missing from TCRdb's copy, which holds only in-frame ones; the method was immunoSEQ multiplex PCR. The table has under 250,000 clones, about four fifths seen once. Material for sequencing was PBMCs or T cells enriched from blood (not recorded which). The receptors stem from a woman aged 45 to 65 who had been exposed to COVID-19. The conserved cysteine and the conserved F or W are not part of the CDR3 here. Clone size appears in some rows only: once, few, many, or a class for an expanded clone.

>TRBV24-1|once|TRBJ2-2
ATSAKRGGNTGELF
>TRBV11-2|once|TRBJ1-2
ASSRVAYGYT
>TRBV7-8|.|TRBJ1-1
ASSGDRNTEAF
>TRBV10-3|.|TRBJ2-3
AISESRLAGGPRDTQY
>TRBV19|once|TRBJ2-7
ASSPQLASYEQY
>TRBV6-2/TRBV6-3|.|TRBJ1-1
ASSYSRGAF
>TRBV18|.|TRBJ1-1
ASSPGGTGVNTEAF
>TRBV12-5|.|TRBJ1-3
ASGLDPGSGNTIY
>TRBV29-1|once|TRBJ2-7
SALGGGWNEQY
>TRBV18|.|TRBJ2-2
ASSPSGGSNTGELF
>TRBV12-3/TRBV12-4|.|TRBJ1-2
ASSSAYGYT
>TRBV3-1/TRBV3-2|.|TRBJ2-3
ASSLTGGQGDTQY
>TRBV3-1/TRBV3-2|.|TRBJ1-5
ASSPPGQVSNQPQH
>TRBV19|.|TRBJ1-5
ASGEQGDQPQH
>TRBV5-1|.|TRBJ1-5
ASSLDSGEGNQPQH
>TRBV18|.|TRBJ2-7
ASSPQKRSYEQY
>TRBV24-1|.|TRBJ2-1
ATSDLGGGASNEQF
>TRBV19|few|TRBJ1-5
ASRGQYSNQPQH
>TRBV2|.|TRBJ2-2
ASGAVGPAGELF
>TRBV7-3|.|TRBJ1-1
ASSRRSDTEAF
>TRBV2|few|TRBJ2-7
ASSETGGQAYEQY
>TRBV27|.|TRBJ1-1
ASRGTGTEAF
>TRBV7-2|once|TRBJ2-3
ASSRGGSDTQY
>TRBV7-2|.|TRBJ1-2
ASSLDFGGREGYT
>TRBV3-1/TRBV3-2|few|TRBJ2-3
ASSQSSGTQY
>TRBV27|few|TRBJ1-5
ASSRGTGNQPQH
>TRBV7-3|once|TRBJ2-1
ASSSTPGLGHNEQF
>TRBV4-3|.|TRBJ2-1
ASSPRQGGYNEQF
>TRBV14|.|TRBJ2-1
ASSLLAGDYNEQF
>TRBV28|.|TRBJ1-6
ATREPGDPPLH
>TRBV5-1|.|TRBJ1-2
ASRALLAVVGGYT
>TRBV6-5|.|TRBJ1-2
ATTGANYGYT
>TRBV11-2|.|TRBJ1-2
ASSPSGGRGLSYGYT
>TRBV12-5|.|TRBJ1-1
ASGGLADTEAF
>TRBV7-2|.|TRBJ2-1
ASSLGLAGKSFSYNEQF
>TRBV19|.|TRBJ1-1
ASSIKRRGGMNTEAF
>TRBV28|.|TRBJ1-1
AVRELTNTEAF
>TRBV9|once|TRBJ1-3
ASSVSTDENTIY
>TRBV6-2/TRBV6-3|.|TRBJ2-2
ASSYGAARTGELF
>TRBV9|.|TRBJ2-3
ASSVVGGRTDTQY
>TRBV19|.|TRBJ1-2
ASSMGQGQGRYGYT
>TRBV2|.|TRBJ2-7
ASSPWDSWRQSSYEQY
>TRBV3-1/TRBV3-2|.|TRBJ1-1
ASSLGVMNTEAF
>TRBV10-3|.|TRBJ2-1
AISESINALAKYNEQF
>TRBV3-1/TRBV3-2|.|TRBJ1-6
ASSRANSPLH
>TRBV11-2|.|TRBJ2-7
ASSPGQFSYEQY
>TRBV29-1|.|TRBJ2-5
SVRGSGTQY
>TRBV29-1|.|TRBJ1-1
SYQTAMNTEAF
>TRBV27|.|TRBJ2-7
ASSPGGSYYEQY
>TRBV7-3|.|TRBJ2-6
ASSTSGANVLT
>TRBV29-1|.|TRBJ2-7
SVLLGGAAYEQY
>TRBV7-9|.|TRBJ1-5
ASSGQGNQPQH
>TRBV25-1|.|TRBJ2-6
ASSDSWDINSGANVLT
>TRBV2|.|TRBJ2-3
ATPGTPSTDTQY
>TRBV5-1|.|TRBJ2-1
ASSSPRSSGNEQF